This TCR beta chain was captured by sequencing in a study of tumor-infiltrating lymphocytes in oesophageal squamous cell carcinoma. TCRdb itself ran the PCR reads through MiXCR, one entry per CDR3 protein. Counted here are 15,000 to 20,000 distinct CDR3 sequences, 45% to 55% occurring once; the ten biggest clones make up around 24%. The CDR3 loop spans 15 amino acids. Germline V gene lookup returns CDR1 LGHDT and CDR2 YNNKEL (reference sequence). V shed 4 bases, J shed 4 bases, and the junction held 9 bases outside the gene matches. The chain is built from TRBV3-1 and TRBJ2-5, with 7 bases that match TRBD2. The source of this sequence is a male donor with esophageal squamous cell carcinoma. Sequencing used esophageal tumor tissue. This chain's CDR3 is CASSPFMTSRETQYF. In DNA, the CDR3 is TGTGCCAGCAGCCCGTTCATGACTAGCCGAGAGACCCAGTACTTC.